This TCR beta chain was retrieved from a study of T cell responses to AZD1222 COVID-19 vaccine. Study-level results: Epitopes outside B.1.351 and B.1.1.7 mutated regions reportedly drew nearly half of spike TCRs. Spike-specific TCR depth and breadth grew after two AZD1222 doses.

TCRdb keeps only in-frame clones here, not all; method: immunoSEQ multiplex PCR. Of 95,000 to 100,000 clones in the sample, just over 90% were seen once. Notes on this clone: Its target is not known.

From germline, CDR1 is LNHDA and CDR2 SQIVND (reference sequence). The junction had 3 bases not matched to a gene; V was cut back by 5 bases and J by 2 bases. The CDR3 contains 14 residues. The chain has TRBV19 and TRBJ2-7, with 10 bases fitting TRBD1. The clonotype comes from an adult in good health. The sample was peripheral blood, taken on day 0 of AZD1222 vaccination. The CDR3 nucleotides read TGTGCCAGTAGTCCGGGGACAGGGGCCTACGAGCAGTACTTC. Translation: CASSPGTGAYEQYF.